This T cell receptor beta chain was found in a study of blood T cells in healthy people across ages. Germline-derived CDR1 and CDR2 are SQVTM and ANQGSEA. The CDR3 spans 16 residues. With 4 bases clipped from V and 2 bases from J, the junction kept 12 bases outside the gene matches. Combining a sample-barcoded 5' primer with a J-beta primer mix, a second PCR ran for roughly 6 to 12 cycles. Unique molecular identifiers of 12 random nucleotides labeled each cDNA. TCRdb processed the 5' RACE reads anew with MiXCR; each CDR3 protein has one entry. The data hold hundreds of thousands of distinct CDR3 sequences, with approximately 53% observed a single time.

The sequencing sample was made of blood. This chain links TRBV29-1 with TRBJ2-5, with 8 bases fitting TRBD2. This TCR came from a man between 40 and 49 years old in good health. CDR3 residues: CSVGRWREVEQETQYF. The CDR3 coding sequence is TGCAGCGTTGGGCGGTGGCGGGAGGTTGAGCAAGAGACCCAGTACTTC.